A single sample gave rise to the 27 T cell receptor beta chains below, sequenced in a study of CD8 T cells in Susac syndrome. Random hexamers primed reverse transcription of about 0.5 to 1 ug RNA. TCRdb redid the calling of the immunoSEQ multiplex PCR reads with MiXCR, one entry per CDR3 protein. The table includes about 300,000 distinct CDR3 sequences, 89% detected once. Material: CD8+ T cells from PBMCs. The receptors were sampled from a human donor with multiple sclerosis.

The V and J genes are TRBV5-5 and TRBJ2-7; a possible D gene is TRBD1 (6 bases). CDR1 is SGHKS and CDR2 is YYEKEE in the germline V gene (reference sequence). The V gene lost 4 bases and the J gene lost 6 bases, with 20 bases spanning the gap. This CDR3 is built from 15 residues. The chain's CDR3 is CASSPLTGNGVEQYF. The CDR3 coding sequence is TGTGCCAGCAGCCCTCTTACAGGGAACGGAGTCGAGCAGTACTTC. The complete variable domain, with remaining parts taken from reference TRBV5-5 and TRBJ2-7, reads DAGVTQSPTHLIKTRGQQVTLRCSPISGHKSVSWYQQVLGQGPQFIFQYYEKEERGRGNFPDRFSARQFPNYSSELNVNALLLGDSALYLCASSPLTGNGVEQYFGPGTRLTVT.

In its sample, this clonotype was seen once. The rearrangement joins TRBV20-1 to TRBJ2-5; TRBD1 matches at 11 bases. This CDR3 spans 20 amino acids. In germline, CDR1 is DFQATT, CDR2 SNEGSKA (reference sequence). The V gene end was trimmed by 1 base and the J gene end by 2 bases; junction bases not matched to a gene: 18. CDR3 nucleotides: TGCAGTGCTAGAGGGCTTCCCTGGGGCCCGGGACAGGGGGAACAAGAGACCCAGTACTTC. Amino acid sequence: CSARGLPWGPGQGEQETQYF.

The chain is built from TRBV4-3 and TRBJ2-1; maybe TRBD2 (6 bases). Trimming removed 1 base at V and 7 bases at J, with 14 bases between. The germline gives CDR1 LGHNA, CDR2 YSLEER. This CDR3 comprises 15 residues. In DNA form, the CDR3 reads TGCGCCAGCAGCCAAGGTGGAGGGGTGGGGAATGAGCAGTTCTTC. Its translation: CASSQGGGVGNEQFF.

The chain links TRBV7-2 to TRBJ1-6; a weak D match, TRBD1 (5 bases). The CDR3 sequence is 18 residues long. The V end was cut by 2 bases, the J end by 7 bases, with 21 bases between. Germline values: CDR1 SGHTA, CDR2 FQGNSA. CDR3 region: CASSLLEIGAEGNSPLHF. CDR3 sequence (DNA): TGTGCCAGCAGCTTACTGGAAATAGGGGCTGAGGGGAATTCACCCCTCCACTTT. Full variable domain (rest looked up from reference TRBV7-2 and TRBJ1-6): GAGVSQSPSNKVTEKGKDVELRCDPISGHTALYWYRQSLGQGLEFLIYFQGNSAPDKSGLPSDRFSAERTGGSVSTLTIQRTQQEDSAVYLCASSLLEIGAEGNSPLHFGNGTRLTVT.

The V gene is TRBV9, the J gene TRBJ1-1, with D possibly TRBD1 on 5 matching bases. Between the trimmed V and J ends, which lost 4 bases and 3 bases, there was a span of 10 bases. The CDR3 spans 13 residues. CDR1 SGDLS and CDR2 YYNGEE come from the germline V gene. The CDR3 region has the DNA TGTGCCAGCAGCCCCGGGACTCACACTGAAGCTTTCTTT. Its protein is CASSPGTHTEAFF.

The chain combines TRBV30 with TRBJ2-1; tentatively, D is TRBD1 or TRBD2 (6 bases each). CDR1 GTSNPN and CDR2 SVGIG come from the germline V gene (reference sequence). There are 14 residues in the CDR3. The V and J ends lost 5 bases and 6 bases respectively, with 17 bases between them. CDR3 coding DNA: TGTGCCTGGGTCGTAGGGGGGTCAGGCAATGAGCAGTTCTTC. Translation gives CAWVVGGSGNEQFF.

V is TRBV6-2 or TRBV6-3 and J is TRBJ1-1; a possible D gene is TRBD1 (6 bases). CDR1 is MNHEY, CDR2 SVGEGT, per germline. V lost 0 bases to trimming and J lost 0 bases, with 8 bases between them. CDR3 length: 15 residues. CDR3 coding DNA: TGTGCCAGCAGTTACTCACAGGGTTTGAACACTGAAGCTTTCTTT. This translates into CASSYSQGLNTEAFF.

This sequence joins TRBV2 and TRBJ2-5; TRBD1 aligns across 8 bases. The CDR3 consists of 15 residues. Per the germline V gene, CDR1 is SNHLY and CDR2 is FYNNEI. V shed 4 bases and J 1 base; nucleotides not matched to a gene: 5. The CDR3 spells CASSARQGIQETQYF. The CDR3 DNA sequence: TGTGCCAGCAGTGCGAGACAGGGGATCCAAGAGACCCAGTACTTC. The full variable domain, its missing parts supplied by reference TRBV2 and TRBJ2-5, is EPEVTQTPSHQVTQMGQEVILRCVPISNHLYFYWYRQILGQKVEFLVSFYNNEISEKSEIFDDQFSVERPDGSNFTLKIRSTKLEDSAMYFCASSARQGIQETQYFGPGTRLLVL.

The V gene is TRBV19, the J gene TRBJ2-1; no definite D call. The V and J ends lost 5 bases and 4 bases respectively, with 9 bases between them. This CDR3 has 13 amino acids. Germline V CDR1 and CDR2: LNHDA, SQIVND (reference sequence). The CDR3 sequence is CASSSALYNEQFF. CDR3 nucleotide sequence: TGTGCCAGTAGTTCGGCCCTTTACAATGAGCAGTTCTTC.

This clonotype has a single count. V usage is TRBV2 and J usage is TRBJ2-2; 13 bases map to TRBD2. V trimming: 6 bases; J trimming: 1 base; junction bases outside the gene matches: 2. The CDR3 runs 16 residues. CDR1 and CDR2 (germline): SNHLY, FYNNEI. CDR3 coding DNA: TGTGCCAGCAGACGGACTAGCGGGGGGAACACCGGGGAGCTGTTTTTT. Protein product: CASRRTSGGNTGELFF. The variable domain in full, completed from reference TRBV2 and TRBJ2-2, reads EPEVTQTPSHQVTQMGQEVILRCVPISNHLYFYWYRQILGQKVEFLVSFYNNEISEKSEIFDDQFSVERPDGSNFTLKIRSTKLEDSAMYFCASRRTSGGNTGELFFGEGSRLTVL.

The chain joins TRBV14 to TRBJ2-5; 10 bases line up with TRBD2. Losses at the gene ends were 7 bases for V and 3 bases for J; bases not matched to a gene: 2. The CDR3 contains 13 residues. Germline CDR1 is SGHDN and CDR2 is FVKESK. The CDR3 DNA is TGTGCCAGCACTCTAGCGGGGGAAGAGACCCAGTACTTC. Amino acid sequence: CASTLAGEETQYF.

This sequence joins TRBV20-1 and TRBJ2-3; D ambiguous. This CDR3 is built from 10 residues. V lost 5 bases and J 5 bases, leaving 5 bases between the germline ends. Germline CDR1 reads DFQATT; CDR2 reads SNEGSKA (reference sequence). The CDR3 protein is CSARLDTQYF. The DNA for the CDR3 is TGCAGTGCTCGCTTAGATACGCAGTATTTT.

V is TRBV12-3 or TRBV12-4 and J is TRBJ2-7; D not certain. The CDR3 is made up of 13 amino acids. V gave up 3 bases and J gave up 5 bases, with 11 bases separating them. The CDR3 DNA reads TGTGCCAGCAGTTTCCCGTTCAGCCACGAGCAGTACTTC. Encoded protein: CASSFPFSHEQYF.

This chain uses TRBV29-1 with TRBJ2-3; no clear D. The CDR3 length is 10 residues. Trimming stripped 5 bases from V and 5 bases from J, with 5 bases between. Germline V gene lookup returns CDR1 SQVTM and CDR2 ANQGSEA. The CDR3 here is CSVLGDTQYF. For the CDR3, the DNA is TGCAGCGTTCTGGGAGATACGCAGTATTTT.

This clonotype appeared once. The CDR3 protein is CASSPSLVQPQHF. The DNA for the CDR3 is TGTGCCAGCAGTCCGAGTCTGGTGCAGCCCCAGCATTTT. The chain combines TRBV27 with TRBJ1-5; D gene ambiguous. This CDR3 comprises 13 residues. V was cut by 5 bases and J by 7 bases, with 12 bases left in between. CDR1 is MNHEY and CDR2 is SMNVEV in the germline V gene (reference sequence).

This clonotype was counted between two and nine times. The chain carries TRBV27 and TRBJ2-7; either TRBD1 or TRBD2 may fit D (5 bases each). The CDR3 spans 14 residues. The germline V gene has CDR1 MNHEY and CDR2 SMNVEV (reference sequence). Trimming shortened V by 2 bases and J by 1 base, and 9 bases separated the two germline ends. The CDR3 loop is CASSLGGRSYEQYF. The CDR3 bases are TGTGCCAGCAGTTTAGGGGGTAGGTCCTACGAGCAGTACTTC.

The V gene is TRBV12-3 or TRBV12-4, the J gene TRBJ2-5; possibly TRBD2 for D (6 bases). The CDR3 consists of 16 residues. The V end lost 1 base, the J end lost 5 bases, and 17 bases lay between the germline ends. CDR3 DNA sequence: TGTGCCAGCAGTTTAGGGAGCGGGCCGCCGGAGGAGACCCAGTACTTC. It codes for CASSLGSGPPEETQYF.

This rearrangement joins TRBV30 to TRBJ2-7; no definite D call. The CDR3 is 13 residues long. Germline CDR1 and CDR2: GTSNPN and SVGIG (reference sequence). The V end was cut by 0 bases, the J end by 1 base, with 7 bases between. The CDR3, as DNA: TGTGCCTGGAGTGTATGGGCTTCCTACGAGCAGTACTTC. Its protein product is CAWSVWASYEQYF.

The chain combines TRBV2 with TRBJ2-1; maybe TRBD2 (5 bases). The CDR3 length is 15 residues. From germline, CDR1 is SNHLY and CDR2 FYNNEI. Trimming removed 4 bases from V and 6 bases from J, with 16 bases in between. The CDR3 here is CASSVGVTATNEQFF. In nucleotides, the CDR3 is TGTGCCAGCAGTGTCGGGGTGACGGCCACCAATGAGCAGTTCTTC.

This rearrangement joins TRBV7-9 to TRBJ2-1; 9 bases agree with TRBD2. J was trimmed by 5 bases and V by 5 bases; bases with no gene match: 13. The CDR3 runs to 17 residues. Germline CDR1 SEHNR, CDR2 FQNEAQ (reference sequence). The CDR3 protein is CASSPPLAGRAHNEQFF. The CDR3 DNA reads as TGTGCCAGCAGCCCACCCCTAGCGGGGAGGGCCCACAATGAGCAGTTCTTC.

The chain couples TRBV20-1 to TRBJ2-2; TRBD1 matches at 8 bases. The CDR3 is 16 residues long. Trimming at V came to 0 bases and at J to 3 bases, leaving 6 bases not matched to a gene. Germline CDR1 is DFQATT and CDR2 is SNEGSKA (reference sequence). This CDR3 is CSARDPTGVDTGELFF. The CDR3 region has the DNA TGCAGTGCTAGAGATCCGACAGGGGTAGACACCGGGGAGCTGTTTTTT.

The chain joins TRBV11-2 to TRBJ2-7; the match to TRBD2 covers 7 bases. This CDR3 is built from 15 residues. V was clipped by 5 bases and J by 3 bases; unmatched bases: 10. Per germline, CDR1 SGHAT and CDR2 FQNNGV. CDR3 nucleotide sequence: TGTGCCAGCAGCCCTTGGGGAGGGCCTTACTACGAGCAGTACTTC. Amino acid sequence: CASSPWGGPYYEQYF.

The rearrangement joins TRBV7-3 to TRBJ2-1; the match to TRBD2 covers 11 bases. V shed 5 bases and J 3 bases; nucleotides not matched to a gene: 6. Looked up from germline, CDR1 is SGHTA and CDR2 is FQGTGA. The CDR3 loop spans 16 amino acids. The CDR3 loop reads CASSHLAGGLYNEQFF. CDR3 DNA: TGTGCCAGCAGCCATCTAGCGGGAGGACTCTACAATGAGCAGTTCTTC.

This clonotype was observed a handful of times. The gene calls are TRBV19 and TRBJ2-1; 8 bases agree with TRBD2. The CDR3 totals 14 residues. Germline-derived CDR1 and CDR2 are LNHDA and SQIVND (reference sequence). Trimming cost V 5 bases and J 2 bases; bases outside gene matches: 2. The DNA for the CDR3 is TGTGCCAGTAGTCGGGGGGGCCCCTACAATGAGCAGTTCTTC. This gives the protein CASSRGGPYNEQFF.

V gene TRBV9 combines with J gene TRBJ2-7, with 8 nucleotides matching TRBD1. V lost 0 bases, J lost 0 bases, and 2 bases stayed unmatched. Germline values: CDR1 SGDLS, CDR2 YYNGEE. CDR3 size: 15 residues. DNA of the CDR3: TGTGCCAGCAGCGTAGCAGGGGGCGACTCCTACGAGCAGTACTTC. This encodes CASSVAGGDSYEQYF. The complete variable domain, with remaining parts taken from reference TRBV9 and TRBJ2-7, reads DSGVTQTPKHLITATGQRVTLRCSPRSGDLSVYWYQQSLDQGLQFLIQYYNGEERAKGNILERFSAQQFPDLHSELNLSSLELGDSALYFCASSVAGGDSYEQYFGPGTRLTVT.

V usage is TRBV29-1 and J usage is TRBJ2-5, with 8 bases lining up with TRBD1. Germline V gene sequence: CDR1 SQVTM, CDR2 ANQGSEA. The CDR3 is made up of 12 amino acids. V trimming: 6 bases; J trimming: 0 bases; junction bases outside the gene matches: 0. This chain's CDR3 is CSVDRDQETQYF. The CDR3 DNA follows: TGCAGCGTGGACAGGGACCAAGAGACCCAGTACTTC.

The chain is built from TRBV6-5 and TRBJ2-7, with D perhaps given as TRBD1 or TRBD2 (6 bases each). The CDR3 runs to 17 residues. The V end lost 2 bases, the J end lost 3 bases, and 20 bases lay between the germline ends. CDR1 MNHEY and CDR2 SVGAGI come from the germline V gene. CDR3 in amino acids: CASSYGGTFERYYEQYF. CDR3 sequence (DNA): TGTGCCAGCAGTTACGGGGGGACATTCGAGAGGTACTACGAGCAGTACTTC.